The 28 T cell receptor beta chains in this list originate from one sample, sequenced in a study of shared clonotypes between healthy human individuals. Sequenced by immunoSEQ multiplex PCR; TCRdb stores in-frame clones only, minus some. The sample has about 110,000 clones, over 65% seen once. The sequencing input was memory CD8+ T cells sorted from blood. Regarding subset: CD45RO+ cells pooled with CCR7-negative TemRA cells. The receptors stem from a woman aged 30 to 39 in good health.

Ten or more counts support this clone. This sequence joins TRBV6-1 and TRBJ1-2; 9 bases are a match to TRBD1. The junction had 6 bases not matched to a gene; V was cut back by 5 bases and J by 8 bases. The CDR3 is 13 amino acids. CDR1 and CDR2 (germline): MNHNS, SASEGT. The CDR3 nucleotides are TGTGCCAGCAGTTCACAGGGGGCGTGGGGCTACACCTTC. It specifies CASSSQGAWGYTF.

This clone was counted many times. V gene TRBV29-1 combines with J gene TRBJ2-5, with D possibly being TRBD1 or TRBD2 (6 bases each). V lost 5 bases, J lost 2 bases, and 12 bases lay in between. The CDR3 is 13 residues long. The germline V gene encodes CDR1 SQVTM and CDR2 ANQGSEA. The CDR3, as DNA: TGCAGCGTTACCGGCGGGACACAAGAGACCCAGTACTTC. Its protein is CSVTGGTQETQYF. Full variable domain (rest looked up from reference TRBV29-1 and TRBJ2-5): SAVISQKPSRDICQRGTSLTIQCQVDSQVTMMFWYRQQPGQSLTLIATANQGSEATYESGFVIDKFPISRPNLTFSTLTVSNMSPEDSSIYLCSVTGGTQETQYFGPGTRLLVL.

V usage is TRBV7-9 and J usage is TRBJ2-1; 13 nucleotides align to TRBD2. J was trimmed by 7 bases and V by 2 bases; bases with no gene match: 8. In germline, CDR1 is SEHNR, CDR2 FQNEAQ (reference sequence). This CDR3 comprises 17 residues. CDR3 coding DNA: TGTGCCAGCAGCTTACCACTAGCGGGAGGGCATTATAATGAGCAGTTCTTC. It is translated as CASSLPLAGGHYNEQFF.

This clone was detected ten times or more. The gene calls are TRBV6-6 and TRBJ2-1; unclear D gene. V lost 8 bases to trimming and J lost 3 bases, with 8 bases between them. The CDR3 is 12 residues long. Germline loops: CDR1 MNHNY, CDR2 SVGAGI (reference sequence). The CDR3 loop is CASGAYYNEQFF. In DNA, the CDR3 is TGTGCCAGCGGAGCTTACTACAATGAGCAGTTCTTC.

In regard to this clone: Other nucleotide sequences in the sample specify the same CDR3. The rearrangement uses TRBV29-1 and TRBJ2-7, with D perhaps matching TRBD2 (5 bases). The CDR3 extends over 13 amino acids. From germline, CDR1 is SQVTM and CDR2 ANQGSEA. Trimming took off 3 bases at V and 0 bases at J, with 9 bases between the two ends. The CDR3 DNA sequence: TGCAGCGTTGAGTCGGGGTCCTCCTACGAGCAGTACTTC. It is translated as CSVESGSSYEQYF.

The chain carries TRBV11-2 and TRBJ2-3; possible D gene TRBD2, 5 bases. Germline lookup yields CDR1 SGHAT and CDR2 FQNNGV. This CDR3 comprises 12 residues. Deletions cut 3 bases from V and 7 bases from J, with 8 bases between. The CDR3 DNA sequence: TGTGCCAGCAGCTTGGGAGCCCATACGCAGTATTTT. Translating it yields CASSLGAHTQYF.

This clone came up a few times. The rearrangement joins TRBV5-5 to TRBJ2-2; 9 bases line up with TRBD1. V shed 3 bases, J shed 2 bases, and the junction held 5 bases outside the gene matches. The CDR3 extends over 16 amino acids. CDR1 and CDR2 (germline): SGHKS, YYEKEE (reference sequence). The CDR3 protein is CASSSGQGRNTGELFF. CDR3 nucleotides: TGTGCCAGCAGCTCCGGACAGGGGCGAAACACCGGGGAGCTGTTTTTT.

V usage is TRBV18 and J usage is TRBJ2-7, with 10 positions matching TRBD2. Trimming cost V 1 base and J 2 bases; bases outside gene matches: 5. Per the germline V gene, CDR1 is KGHSH and CDR2 is LQKENI. The CDR3 loop spans 16 amino acids. The CDR3 DNA reads TGTGCCAGCTCACCACTTTCAGCGGGAGGGACCTACGAGCAGTACTTC. It codes for CASSPLSAGGTYEQYF.

The chain links TRBV7-7 to TRBJ2-7; 11 nucleotides agree with TRBD2. Looked up from germline, CDR1 is SSHAT and CDR2 is FNYEAQ (reference sequence). With V trimmed by 5 bases and J by 6 bases, 6 bases remained unmatched. The CDR3 spans 14 residues. CDR3 in DNA: TGTGCCAGCAGCCCCACTAGCGGGAGAAGCGAGCAGTACTTC. Translated: CASSPTSGRSEQYF.

This chain uses TRBV25-1 with TRBJ2-7, with D maybe TRBD1 (6 bases). Trimming took off 4 bases at V and 0 bases at J, with 7 bases between the two ends. This CDR3 contains 13 residues. Per the germline V gene, CDR1 is MGHDK and CDR2 is SYGVNS. The CDR3 loop is CASSGTDSYEQYF. For the CDR3, the DNA is TGTGCCAGCAGTGGGACAGACTCCTACGAGCAGTACTTC.

V is TRBV7-9 and J is TRBJ1-4, with TRBD1 matching over 9 bases. Germline CDR1 is SEHNR and CDR2 is FQNEAQ (reference sequence). This CDR3 has 18 amino acids. The junction had 17 bases not matched to a gene; V was cut back by 5 bases and J by 7 bases. CDR3 region: CASSPSVGTGRFFEKLFF. DNA for the CDR3: TGTGCCAGCAGCCCCTCGGTTGGGACAGGGAGATTTTTTGAAAAACTGTTTTTT.

This clone was observed once. The chain combines TRBV18 with TRBJ2-2, with D tentatively TRBD1 (7 bases). The CDR3 is 15 residues long. CDR1 KGHSH and CDR2 LQKENI come from the germline V gene. Trimming removed 1 base at V and 5 bases at J, with 11 bases between. CDR3 DNA: TGTGCCAGCTCACCACTCAGGGGGGTGACCGGGGAGCTGTTTTTT. Translation: CASSPLRGVTGELFF.

V and J are TRBV18 and TRBJ1-1; the match to TRBD1 covers 8 bases. Germline V CDR1 and CDR2: KGHSH, LQKENI. The V and J ends lost 3 bases and 3 bases, in that order; junction bases with no gene match: 3. The CDR3 has 14 amino acids. For the CDR3, the DNA is TGTGCCAGCTCACCCCAACAGGGGGACACTGAAGCTTTCTTT. Translated: CASSPQQGDTEAFF.

The chain recombines TRBV11-2 with TRBJ1-4; D remains unclear. Germline values: CDR1 SGHAT, CDR2 FQNNGV. Trimming removed 1 base at V and 2 bases at J, with 8 bases between. The CDR3 runs 15 residues. CDR3 sequence: CASSLGGGTNEKLFF. DNA of the CDR3: TGTGCCAGCAGCTTAGGCGGAGGGACTAATGAAAAACTGTTTTTT.

The rearrangement links TRBV9 to TRBJ2-1, with a possible D match to TRBD2 (5 bases). Trimming left V 0 bases short and J 9 bases short, with 13 bases between. The CDR3 has 14 residues. The V gene's germline CDR1 is SGDLS and CDR2 YYNGEE. In DNA form, the CDR3 reads TGTGCCAGCAGCGTAGGCGCACTAGGTCCTGAGCAGTTCTTC. Protein sequence: CASSVGALGPEQFF.

This chain joins TRBV28 and TRBJ2-7; 9 nucleotides align to TRBD1. Trimming cost V 7 bases and J 3 bases; bases outside gene matches: 7. Germline CDR1 reads MDHEN; CDR2 reads SYDVKM. The CDR3 is made up of 14 amino acids. For the CDR3, the DNA is TGTGCCAGCACCCAGACAGGGGGTCTCTACGAGCAGTACTTC. Its protein product is CASTQTGGLYEQYF. The full variable domain, with the rest looked up from reference TRBV28 and TRBJ2-7, is DVKVTQSSRYLVKRTGEKVFLECVQDMDHENMFWYRQDPGLGLRLIYFSYDVKMKEKGDIPEGYSVSREKKERFSLILESASTNQTSMYLCASTQTGGLYEQYFGPGTRLTVT.

This sequence joins TRBV28 and TRBJ1-2; TRBD1 might be the D (5 bases). The CDR3 has 13 residues. Germline V lookup: CDR1 MDHEN, CDR2 SYDVKM. Trimming cost V 2 bases and J 3 bases, with 7 bases left between them. The CDR3 loop reads CASSLGGDYGYTF. The CDR3 bases are TGTGCCAGCAGTTTAGGGGGTGACTATGGCTACACCTTC.

In this sample, this clone turned up a few times. The chain couples TRBV25-1 to TRBJ2-7, with TRBD1 identical over 8 bases. The CDR3 runs to 15 residues. The J segment lost 2 bases and the V segment lost 3 bases, leaving 6 bases of the junction unmatched. The V gene's germline CDR1 is MGHDK and CDR2 SYGVNS. CDR3 protein: CASSDGAGGPYEQYF. The CDR3 DNA sequence: TGTGCCAGCAGTGATGGTGCAGGGGGCCCCTACGAGCAGTACTTC.

This clone was recorded a few times. This chain's CDR3 is CASSERGYSTDTQYF. Written as DNA, the CDR3 is TGTGCCAGCAGTGAAAGGGGGTATAGCACAGATACGCAGTATTTT. The V call is TRBV6-1, the J call TRBJ2-3; tentatively, D is TRBD1 (6 bases). V was clipped by 2 bases and J by 0 bases, with 9 bases between them. CDR1 MNHNS and CDR2 SASEGT come from the germline V gene. This CDR3 is built from 15 residues.

Concerning this clone: Given a far larger clone just one base away, this is likely a sequencing read error. The V call is TRBV6-1, the J call TRBJ2-6, with no clear D. The CDR3 spans 14 residues. Trimming removed 2 bases from V and 0 bases from J, with 2 bases in between. Germline CDR1 is MNHNS and CDR2 is SASEGT. CDR3: CASSELSGANVLTF. The DNA for the CDR3 is TGTGCCAGCAGTGAACTCTCTGGGGCCAACGTCCTGACTTTC.

Turning to this clone: In this CDR3 the conserved last residue, phenylalanine or tryptophan, is missing, so a read error is likely. In nucleotides, the CDR3 is TGTGCCAGCAGTGAGACCGGGACGGGGGGCTATGGCTACACCCTC. Translation: CASSETGTGGYGYTL. The rearrangement links TRBV6-6 to TRBJ1-2; weak D call: TRBD1 (5 bases). Germline loops: CDR1 MNHNY, CDR2 SVGAGI (reference sequence). V lost 5 bases, J lost 4 bases, and 17 bases lay in between. The CDR3 length is 15 residues.

CDR3 amino acids: CASSSGVSYEQYF. The CDR3 nucleotides read TGTGCCAGCAGCTCGGGCGTATCCTACGAGCAGTACTTC. This chain uses TRBV7-9 with TRBJ2-7; no firm D call. Trimming stripped 4 bases from V and 1 base from J, with 8 bases between. CDR3 length: 13 residues. Per the germline V gene, CDR1 is SEHNR and CDR2 is FQNEAQ (reference sequence).

The chain recombines TRBV27 with TRBJ1-1; TRBD1 might be the D (6 bases). The V and J ends lost 2 bases and 5 bases respectively, with 15 bases between them. Germline CDR1 is MNHEY and CDR2 is SMNVEV (reference sequence). The CDR3 totals 15 residues. CDR3 coding DNA: TGTGCCAGCAGTTTAGGGTCAGGGGCGCGGACTGAAGCTTTCTTT. It translates to CASSLGSGARTEAFF.

CDR3: CASSKGPNGGEQYF. The CDR3 DNA reads as TGTGCCAGCAGTAAAGGACCGAATGGCGGCGAGCAGTACTTC. The chain employs TRBV25-1 and TRBJ2-7, with unresolved D. Germline assignment: CDR1 MGHDK and CDR2 SYGVNS. V was pared by 5 bases and J by 6 bases, with 17 bases between. This CDR3 region has 14 residues.

The chain joins TRBV4-2 to TRBJ1-5; D gene uncertain. The V end was cut by 3 bases, the J end by 2 bases, with 8 bases between. CDR3 length: 14 residues. The germline V gene encodes CDR1 LGHNA and CDR2 YNFKEQ. CDR3 sequence reads: CASSQLRRNQPQHF. The CDR3 DNA reads TGTGCCAGCAGCCAGTTAAGGCGCAATCAGCCCCAGCATTTT.

At least ten counts were recorded for this clone. This rearrangement joins TRBV19 to TRBJ2-5; possibly TRBD2 for D (6 bases). Germline-derived CDR1 and CDR2 are LNHDA and SQIVND (reference sequence). The V gene lost 6 bases and the J gene lost 5 bases, with 13 bases spanning the gap. This CDR3 has 13 residues. The CDR3 loop reads CASRGGNGETQYF. The CDR3 bases are TGTGCCAGTAGGGGAGGAAACGGGGAGACCCAGTACTTC.

The V call is TRBV5-1, the J call TRBJ1-1; 7 nucleotides match TRBD1. The CDR3 has 14 amino acids. The J segment lost 3 bases and the V segment lost 2 bases, leaving 4 bases of the junction unmatched. Germline CDR1 is SGHRS and CDR2 is YFSETQ. CDR3 residues: CASSFGRGDTEAFF. In DNA form, the CDR3 reads TGCGCCAGCAGCTTTGGCAGGGGGGACACTGAAGCTTTCTTT.

The chain joins TRBV6-1 to TRBJ2-7; 14 bases are shared with TRBD2. CDR1 is MNHNS and CDR2 is SASEGT in the germline V gene. This CDR3 region has 14 residues. Trimming at V came to 10 bases and at J to 5 bases, leaving 7 bases not matched to a gene. CDR3 nucleotide sequence: TGTGCCATCGGTGGACTAGCGGGAGGTAACGAGCAGTACTTC. This encodes CAIGGLAGGNEQYF.